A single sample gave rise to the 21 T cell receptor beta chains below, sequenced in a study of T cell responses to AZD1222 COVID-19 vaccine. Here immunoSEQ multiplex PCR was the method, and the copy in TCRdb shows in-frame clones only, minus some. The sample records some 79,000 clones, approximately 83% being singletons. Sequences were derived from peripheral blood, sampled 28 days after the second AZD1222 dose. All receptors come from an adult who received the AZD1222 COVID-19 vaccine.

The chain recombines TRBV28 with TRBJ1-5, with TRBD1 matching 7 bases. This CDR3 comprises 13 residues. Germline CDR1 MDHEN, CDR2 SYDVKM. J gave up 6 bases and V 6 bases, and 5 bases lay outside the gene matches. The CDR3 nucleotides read TGTGCCAGCAGGGAGGGGGCTGGTCAGCCCCAGCATTTT. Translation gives CASREGAGQPQHF. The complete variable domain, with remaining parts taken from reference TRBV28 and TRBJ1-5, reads DVKVTQSSRYLVKRTGEKVFLECVQDMDHENMFWYRQDPGLGLRLIYFSYDVKMKEKGDIPEGYSVSREKKERFSLILESASTNQTSMYLCASREGAGQPQHFGDGTRLSIL.

The CDR3 is CASSSLRGLEQYF. CDR3 nucleotide sequence: TGTGCCAGCAGCTCCTTGAGAGGGCTCGAGCAGTACTTC. V gene TRBV7-2 combines with J gene TRBJ2-7; maybe TRBD2 (5 bases). CDR1 is SGHTA, CDR2 FQGNSA, per germline. Trimming stripped 4 bases from V and 6 bases from J, with 13 bases between. The CDR3 extends over 13 amino acids.

CDR3 region: CASSTRGIAGNTIYF. For the CDR3, the DNA is TGTGCCAGCAGCACCAGGGGGATTGCTGGAAACACCATATATTTT. V usage is TRBV9 and J usage is TRBJ1-3; 7 bases agree with TRBD1. Germline V gene data show CDR1 as SGDLS and CDR2 as YYNGEE. The CDR3 covers 15 residues. V shed 4 bases and J 2 bases; nucleotides not matched to a gene: 6.

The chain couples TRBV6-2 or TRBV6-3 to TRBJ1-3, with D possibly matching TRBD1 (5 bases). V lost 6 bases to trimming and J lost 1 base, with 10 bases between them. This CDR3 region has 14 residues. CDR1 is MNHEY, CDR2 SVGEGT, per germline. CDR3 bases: TGTGCCAGCAGCTCCGGACATTCTGGAAACACCATATATTTT. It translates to CASSSGHSGNTIYF.

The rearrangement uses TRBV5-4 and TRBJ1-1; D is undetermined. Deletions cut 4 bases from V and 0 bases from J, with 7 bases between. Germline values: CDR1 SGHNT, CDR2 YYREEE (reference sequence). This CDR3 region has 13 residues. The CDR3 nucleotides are TGTGCCAGCAGCGTTGACATGAACACTGAAGCTTTCTTT. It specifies CASSVDMNTEAFF.

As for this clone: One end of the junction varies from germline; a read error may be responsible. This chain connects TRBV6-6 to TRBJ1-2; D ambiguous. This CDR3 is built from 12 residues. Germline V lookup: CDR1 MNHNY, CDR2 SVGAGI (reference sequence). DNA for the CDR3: TGTGCCAGCAGTTACTCGGGAACCCGCTACACCTTT. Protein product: CASSYSGTRYTF.

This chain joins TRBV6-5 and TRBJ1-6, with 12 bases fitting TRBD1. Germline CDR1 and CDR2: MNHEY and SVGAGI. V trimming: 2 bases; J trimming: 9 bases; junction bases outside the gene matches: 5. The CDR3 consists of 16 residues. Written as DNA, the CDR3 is TGTGCCAGCAGTTACGGGGGACAGGGGGCGACTTCACCCCTCCACTTT. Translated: CASSYGGQGATSPLHF.

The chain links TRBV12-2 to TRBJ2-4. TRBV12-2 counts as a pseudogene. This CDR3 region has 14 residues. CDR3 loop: CASRLASLRPGLYF. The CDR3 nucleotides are TGTGCAAGTCGCTTAGCTTCACTACGGCCCGGGCTGTACTTC.

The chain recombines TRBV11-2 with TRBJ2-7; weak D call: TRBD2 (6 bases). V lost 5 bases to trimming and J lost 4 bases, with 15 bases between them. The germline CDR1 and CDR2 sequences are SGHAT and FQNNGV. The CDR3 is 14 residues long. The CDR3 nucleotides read TGTGCCAGCAGCACCCGTCGGGCGGGGTACGAGCAGTACTTC. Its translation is CASSTRRAGYEQYF.

In nucleotides, the CDR3 is TGTGCCAGCAGCTTAGTCCATAACCACGGGGTCCGCAACAATGAGCAGTTCTTC. Translated, it gives CASSLVHNHGVRNNEQFF. The rearrangement links TRBV11-3 to TRBJ2-1, with D maybe TRBD2 (5 bases). Germline assignment: CDR1 SGHNT and CDR2 YENEEA. V was pared by 1 base and J by 5 bases, with 21 bases between. The CDR3 has 18 residues.

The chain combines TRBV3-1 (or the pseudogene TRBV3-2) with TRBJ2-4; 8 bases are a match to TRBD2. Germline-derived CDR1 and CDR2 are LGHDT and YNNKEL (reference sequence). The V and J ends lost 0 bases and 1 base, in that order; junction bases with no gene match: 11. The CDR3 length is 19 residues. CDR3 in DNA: TGTGCCAGCAGCCAAGATGGGATTAGCGGGGTCTTGGCCAAAAACATTCAGTACTTC. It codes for CASSQDGISGVLAKNIQYF.

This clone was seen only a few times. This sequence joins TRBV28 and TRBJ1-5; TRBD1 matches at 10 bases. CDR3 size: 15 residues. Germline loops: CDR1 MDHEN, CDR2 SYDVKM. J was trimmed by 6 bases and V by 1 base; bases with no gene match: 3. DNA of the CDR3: TGTGCCAGCAGTTTATTAGGGACAGGGGTTCAGCCCCAGCATTTT. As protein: CASSLLGTGVQPQHF.

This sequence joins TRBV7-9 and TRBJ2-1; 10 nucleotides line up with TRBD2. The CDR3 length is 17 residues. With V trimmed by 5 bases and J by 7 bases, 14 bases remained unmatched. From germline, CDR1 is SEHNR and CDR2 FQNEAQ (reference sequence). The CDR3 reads CASSLRASGSKGNEQFF. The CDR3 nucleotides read TGTGCCAGCAGCCTTAGAGCTAGCGGGAGTAAAGGGAATGAGCAGTTCTTC.

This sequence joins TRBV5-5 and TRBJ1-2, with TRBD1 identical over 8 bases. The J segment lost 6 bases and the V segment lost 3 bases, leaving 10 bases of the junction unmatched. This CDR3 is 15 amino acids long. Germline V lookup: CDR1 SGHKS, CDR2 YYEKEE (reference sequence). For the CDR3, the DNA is TGTGCCAGCAGCTCGATAGGACAGGGTCAAAATGGCTACACCTTC. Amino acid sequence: CASSSIGQGQNGYTF.

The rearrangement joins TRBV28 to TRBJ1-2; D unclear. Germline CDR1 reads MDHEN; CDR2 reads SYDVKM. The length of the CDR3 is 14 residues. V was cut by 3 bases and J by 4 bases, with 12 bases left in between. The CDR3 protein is CASSLTPSGYGYTF. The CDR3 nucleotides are TGTGCCAGCAGTTTGACACCGAGTGGCTATGGCTACACCTTC.

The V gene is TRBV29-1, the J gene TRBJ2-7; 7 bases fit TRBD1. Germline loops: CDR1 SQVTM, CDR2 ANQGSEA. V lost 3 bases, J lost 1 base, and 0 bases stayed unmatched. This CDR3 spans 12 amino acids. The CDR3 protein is CSVEGQSYEQYF. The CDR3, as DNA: TGCAGCGTTGAGGGACAGTCCTACGAGCAGTACTTC.

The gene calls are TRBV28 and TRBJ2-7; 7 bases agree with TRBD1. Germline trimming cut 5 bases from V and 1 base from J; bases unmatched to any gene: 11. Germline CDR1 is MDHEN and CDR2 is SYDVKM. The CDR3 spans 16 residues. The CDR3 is CASSNKRGRGSYEQYF. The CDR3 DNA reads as TGTGCCAGCAGTAACAAACGGGGCAGGGGGTCCTACGAGCAGTACTTC. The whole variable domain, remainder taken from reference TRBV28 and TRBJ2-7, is DVKVTQSSRYLVKRTGEKVFLECVQDMDHENMFWYRQDPGLGLRLIYFSYDVKMKEKGDIPEGYSVSREKKERFSLILESASTNQTSMYLCASSNKRGRGSYEQYFGPGTRLTVT.

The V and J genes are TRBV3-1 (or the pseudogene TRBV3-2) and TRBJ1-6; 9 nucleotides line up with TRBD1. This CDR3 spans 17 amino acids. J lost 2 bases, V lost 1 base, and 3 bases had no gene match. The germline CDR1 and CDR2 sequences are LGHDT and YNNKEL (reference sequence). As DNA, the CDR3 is TGTGCCAGCAGCCAAGCCGGGACAGGGACCTATAATTCACCCCTCCACTTT. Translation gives CASSQAGTGTYNSPLHF.

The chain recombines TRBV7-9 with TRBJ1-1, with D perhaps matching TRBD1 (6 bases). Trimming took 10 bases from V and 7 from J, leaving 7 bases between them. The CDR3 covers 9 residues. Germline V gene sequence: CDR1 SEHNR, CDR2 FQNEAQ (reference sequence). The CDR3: CATGHEAFF. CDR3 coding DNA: TGTGCCACGGGACATGAAGCTTTCTTT.

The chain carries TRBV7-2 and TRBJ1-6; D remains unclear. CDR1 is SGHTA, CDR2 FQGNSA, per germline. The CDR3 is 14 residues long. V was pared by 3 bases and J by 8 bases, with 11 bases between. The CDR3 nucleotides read TGTGCCAGCAGCTTGATAGGGTCGGATTCACCCCTCCACTTT. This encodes CASSLIGSDSPLHF. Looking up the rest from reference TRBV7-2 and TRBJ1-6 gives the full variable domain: GAGVSQSPSNKVTEKGKDVELRCDPISGHTALYWYRQSLGQGLEFLIYFQGNSAPDKSGLPSDRFSAERTGGSVSTLTIQRTQQEDSAVYLCASSLIGSDSPLHFGNGTRLTVT.

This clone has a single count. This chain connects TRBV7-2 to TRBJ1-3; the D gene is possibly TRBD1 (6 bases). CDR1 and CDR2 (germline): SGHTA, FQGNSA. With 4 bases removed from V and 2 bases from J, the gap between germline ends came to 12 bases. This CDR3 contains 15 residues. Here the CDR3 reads CASSSSGTPGNTIYF. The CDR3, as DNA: TGTGCCAGCAGCTCTTCCGGGACACCTGGAAACACCATATATTTT.